What follows is one T cell receptor beta chain and its context. Its antigen is unknown. This entry comes from a study of tumor-infiltrating lymphocytes in primary liver carcinoma. General study findings and limits: Blood's top-250-clone fraction was significantly lower than that of tumors (p = 0.039).

Starting material of about 450 ng total RNA yielded TCR beta cDNA via a constant-region primer. A slightly modified ARM-PCR protocol with three nested multiplex PCR rounds produced these TCR beta libraries. The two initial PCR rounds, about 9 cycles each, used TRBV1-TRBV30 forward and C-beta reverse primers. One entry per CDR3 protein results from TCRdb running MiXCR on the multiplex PCR reads. The sample lists some 100,000 distinct CDR3 sequences, around 66% occurring once. It was from approximately 22-30 mg of unsorted bulk tissue that RNA and DNA were co-extracted. HBV chronically infected the treatment-naive patients. Uniformly, tumor samples exhibited a viable tumor cell fraction exceeding 75%. Trimming took off 3 bases at V and 0 bases at J, with 7 bases between the two ends. The CDR3 runs to 14 residues. CDR1 SGHAT and CDR2 FQNNGV come from the germline V gene.

Input material: liver tumor tissue from sampling region 2. Subset described: tumor region T2, inferior pole. The sequence came from a woman in her fifties or sixties with primary liver carcinoma and hepatitis B virus infection. The chain combines TRBV11-2 with TRBJ2-3; a possible D gene is TRBD1 (5 bases). The CDR3: CASSFGHSTDTQYF. The CDR3 nucleotides read TGTGCCAGCAGCTTTGGACACAGCACAGATACGCAGTATTTT. The full variable domain, in which reference TRBV11-2 and TRBJ2-3 provide the parts outside the CDR3, is EAGVAQSPRYKIIEKRQSVAFWCNPISGHATLYWYQQILGQGPKLLIQFQNNGVVDDSQLPKDRFSAERLKGVDSTLKIQPAKLEDSAVYLCASSFGHSTDTQYFGPGTRLTVL.